The 2 T cell receptor beta chains below come from one sample, sequenced in a study of blood T cells in healthy people across ages. Alongside a J-beta primer mix, a sample-barcoded 5' primer served in a second PCR lasting roughly 6 to 12 cycles. TCRdb analysed the 5' RACE reads with MiXCR anew, one entry per CDR3 protein. The profile shows some 900,000 distinct CDR3 sequences, 25% to 30% of them singletons. Material: blood. Receptors were obtained from a woman aged 80 or over in good health.

This clonotype was observed many times. CDR3 bases: TGTGCCAGCAGTTTACAGGGTATGGCGGACTATGGCTACACCTTC. The encoded protein is CASSLQGMADYGYTF. The rearrangement joins TRBV12-3 or TRBV12-4 to TRBJ1-2, with D maybe TRBD1 (5 bases). V shed 2 bases and J shed 3 bases, with 13 bases lying between them. The CDR3 length is 15 residues.

There are a few counts of this clonotype. The V call is TRBV20-1, the J call TRBJ2-1; D perhaps matches TRBD2 (6 bases). The V end lost 1 base, the J end lost 0 bases, and 16 bases lay between the germline ends. Germline CDR1 is DFQATT and CDR2 is SNEGSKA (reference sequence). CDR3 length equals 17 residues. The CDR3 DNA sequence: TGCAGTGCTAGAGGGGGACTTGACTTCAGCTCCTACAATGAGCAGTTCTTC. This encodes CSARGGLDFSSYNEQFF.